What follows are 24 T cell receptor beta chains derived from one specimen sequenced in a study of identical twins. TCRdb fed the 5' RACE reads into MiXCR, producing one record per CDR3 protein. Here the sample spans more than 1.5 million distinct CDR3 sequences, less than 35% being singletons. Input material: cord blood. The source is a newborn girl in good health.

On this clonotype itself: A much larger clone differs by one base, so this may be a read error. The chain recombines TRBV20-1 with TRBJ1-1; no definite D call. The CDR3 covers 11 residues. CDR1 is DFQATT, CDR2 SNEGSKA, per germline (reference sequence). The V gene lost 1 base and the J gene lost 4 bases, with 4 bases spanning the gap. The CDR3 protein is CSARGITEAFF. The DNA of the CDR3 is TGCAGTGCTAGAGGGATCACTGAAGCTTTCTTT.

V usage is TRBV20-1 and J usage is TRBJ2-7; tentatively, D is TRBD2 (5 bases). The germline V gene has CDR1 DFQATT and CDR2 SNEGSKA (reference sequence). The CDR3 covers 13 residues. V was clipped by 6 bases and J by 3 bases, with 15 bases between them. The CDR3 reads CSACLGSGYEQYF. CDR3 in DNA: TGCAGTGCGTGTCTGGGGAGCGGCTACGAGCAGTACTTC.

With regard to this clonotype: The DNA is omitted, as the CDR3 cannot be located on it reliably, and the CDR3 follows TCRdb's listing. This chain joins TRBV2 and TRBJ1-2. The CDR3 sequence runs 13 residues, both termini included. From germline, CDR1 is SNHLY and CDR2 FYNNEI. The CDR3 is CATRTVANYGCTF.

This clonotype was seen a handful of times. The CDR3 region is CASSLWTGAIYNEQFF. The CDR3 DNA reads as TGTGCCAGCAGTCTCTGGACAGGGGCTATCTACAATGAGCAGTTCTTC. V gene TRBV27 combines with J gene TRBJ2-1; 9 bases fit TRBD1. V lost 5 bases to trimming and J lost 3 bases; unmatched junction nucleotides: 8. CDR1 MNHEY and CDR2 SMNVEV come from the germline V gene (reference sequence). CDR3 length equals 16 residues.

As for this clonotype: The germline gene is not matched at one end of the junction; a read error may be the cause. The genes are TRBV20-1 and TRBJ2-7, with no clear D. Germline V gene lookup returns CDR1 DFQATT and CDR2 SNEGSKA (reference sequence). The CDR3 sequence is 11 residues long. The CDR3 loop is CSSRGTYEQYF. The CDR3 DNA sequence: TGCAGTTCTAGAGGCACCTACGAGCAGTACTTC.

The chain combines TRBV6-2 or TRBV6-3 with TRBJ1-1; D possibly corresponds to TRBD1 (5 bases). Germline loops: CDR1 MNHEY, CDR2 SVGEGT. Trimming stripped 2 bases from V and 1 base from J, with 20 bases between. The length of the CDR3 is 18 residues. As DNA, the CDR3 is TGTGCCAGCAGTTACAGAAAGGCAGGGTGGAGGACGAACACTGAAGCTTTCTTT. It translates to CASSYRKAGWRTNTEAFF.

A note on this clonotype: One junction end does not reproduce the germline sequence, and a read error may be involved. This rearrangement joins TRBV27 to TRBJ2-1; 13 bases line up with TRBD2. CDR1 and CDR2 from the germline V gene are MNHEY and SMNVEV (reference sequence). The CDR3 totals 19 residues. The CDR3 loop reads CASGFLTSGRAYSYNEQFF. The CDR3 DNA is TGTGCCAGCGGTTTCCTTACTAGCGGGAGGGCCTACTCCTACAATGAGCAGTTCTTC.

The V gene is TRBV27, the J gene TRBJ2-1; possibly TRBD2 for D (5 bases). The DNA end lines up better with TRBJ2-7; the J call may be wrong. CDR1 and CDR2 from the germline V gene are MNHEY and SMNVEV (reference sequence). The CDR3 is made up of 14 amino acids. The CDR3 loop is CASSFRGPYNEQYF. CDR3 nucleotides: TGTGCCAGCAGTTTCCGAGGGCCGTACAATGAGCAGTACTTC.

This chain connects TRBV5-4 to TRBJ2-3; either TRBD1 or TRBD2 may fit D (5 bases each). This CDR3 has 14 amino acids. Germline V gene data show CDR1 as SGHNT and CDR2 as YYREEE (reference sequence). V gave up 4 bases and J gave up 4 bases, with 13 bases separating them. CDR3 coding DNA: TGTGCCAGCAGCCGGAGAGGGGCGGCAGATACGCAGTATTTT. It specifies CASSRRGAADTQYF. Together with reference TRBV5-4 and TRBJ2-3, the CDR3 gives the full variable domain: ETGVTQSPTHLIKTRGQQVTLRCSSQSGHNTVSWYQQALGQGPQFIFQYYREEENGRGNFPPRFSGLQFPNYSSELNVNALELDDSALYLCASSRRGAADTQYFGPGTRLTVL.

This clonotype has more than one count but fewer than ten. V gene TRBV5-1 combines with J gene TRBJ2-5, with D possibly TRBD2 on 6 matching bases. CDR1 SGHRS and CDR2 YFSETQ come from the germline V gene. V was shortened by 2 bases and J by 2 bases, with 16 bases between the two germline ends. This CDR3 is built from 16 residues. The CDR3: CASSFSLRRGQETQYF. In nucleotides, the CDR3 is TGCGCCAGCAGCTTTTCCCTACGGCGGGGTCAAGAGACCCAGTACTTC.

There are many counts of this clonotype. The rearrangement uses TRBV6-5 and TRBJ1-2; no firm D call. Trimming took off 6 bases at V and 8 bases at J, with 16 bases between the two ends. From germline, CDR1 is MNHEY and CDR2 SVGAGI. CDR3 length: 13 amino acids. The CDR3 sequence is CASSYRVTGGYTF. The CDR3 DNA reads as TGTGCCAGCAGCTACCGGGTCACCGGAGGCTACACCTTC.

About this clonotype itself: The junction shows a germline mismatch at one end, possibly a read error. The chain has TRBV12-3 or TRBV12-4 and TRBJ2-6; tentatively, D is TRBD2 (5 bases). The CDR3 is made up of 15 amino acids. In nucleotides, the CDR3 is TGCGCCAGCAGCTTGGAGGCCTCTGGGGCCAACGTCCTGACTTTC. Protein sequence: CASSLEASGANVLTF.

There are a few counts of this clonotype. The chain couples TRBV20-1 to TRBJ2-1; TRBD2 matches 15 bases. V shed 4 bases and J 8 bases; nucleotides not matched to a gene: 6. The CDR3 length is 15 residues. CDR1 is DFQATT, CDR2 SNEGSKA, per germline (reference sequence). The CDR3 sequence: CSATRTSGGADEQFF. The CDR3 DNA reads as TGCAGTGCTACCCGGACTAGCGGGGGGGCAGATGAGCAGTTCTTC.

The chain's CDR3 is CASSQHRTSYEQYF. The CDR3 DNA reads as TGTGCCAGCAGCCAGCACCGGACTTCCTACGAGCAGTACTTC. The V call is TRBV3-1, the J call TRBJ2-7, with D perhaps TRBD2 (5 bases). V was clipped by 3 bases and J by 1 base, with 10 bases between them. The germline CDR1 and CDR2 sequences are LGHDT and YNNKEL (reference sequence). The CDR3 runs 14 residues.

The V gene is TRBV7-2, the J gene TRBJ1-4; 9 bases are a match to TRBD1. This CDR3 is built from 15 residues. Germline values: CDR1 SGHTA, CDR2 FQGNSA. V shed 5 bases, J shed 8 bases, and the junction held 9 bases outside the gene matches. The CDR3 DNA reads TGTGCCAGCAGCGCGTCCGGGACAGGGACCGAAAAACTGTTTTTT. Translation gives CASSASGTGTEKLFF.

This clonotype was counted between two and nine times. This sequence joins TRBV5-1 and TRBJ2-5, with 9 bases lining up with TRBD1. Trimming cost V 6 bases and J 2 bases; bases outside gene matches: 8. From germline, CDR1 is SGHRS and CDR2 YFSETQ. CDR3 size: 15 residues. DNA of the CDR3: TGCGCCAGCACGCGGGGACAGGGCTTTCAAGAGACCCAGTACTTC. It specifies CASTRGQGFQETQYF.

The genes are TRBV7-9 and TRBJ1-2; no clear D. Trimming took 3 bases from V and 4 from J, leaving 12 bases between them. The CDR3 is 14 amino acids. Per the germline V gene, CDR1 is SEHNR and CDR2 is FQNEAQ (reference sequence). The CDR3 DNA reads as TGTGCCAGCAGCTTCGACCGCTTCAGCTATGGCTACACCTTC. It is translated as CASSFDRFSYGYTF.

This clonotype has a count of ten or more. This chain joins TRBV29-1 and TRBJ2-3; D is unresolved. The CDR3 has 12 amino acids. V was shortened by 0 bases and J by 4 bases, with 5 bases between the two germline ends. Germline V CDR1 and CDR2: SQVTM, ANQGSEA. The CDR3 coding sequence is TGCAGCGTTGAAGATGAAGCAGATACGCAGTATTTT. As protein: CSVEDEADTQYF.

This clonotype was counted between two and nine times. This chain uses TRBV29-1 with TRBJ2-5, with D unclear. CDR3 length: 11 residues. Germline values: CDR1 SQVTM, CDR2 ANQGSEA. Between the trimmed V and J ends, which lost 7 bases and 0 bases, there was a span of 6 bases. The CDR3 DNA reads TGCAGCGCCGCAGACCAAGAGACCCAGTACTTC. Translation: CSAADQETQYF.

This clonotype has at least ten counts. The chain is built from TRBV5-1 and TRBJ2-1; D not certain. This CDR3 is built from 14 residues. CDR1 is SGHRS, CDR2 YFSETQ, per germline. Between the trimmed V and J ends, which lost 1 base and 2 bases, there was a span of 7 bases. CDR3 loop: CASSLLGTYNEQFF. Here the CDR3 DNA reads TGCGCCAGCAGCTTGTTGGGGACCTACAATGAGCAGTTCTTC.

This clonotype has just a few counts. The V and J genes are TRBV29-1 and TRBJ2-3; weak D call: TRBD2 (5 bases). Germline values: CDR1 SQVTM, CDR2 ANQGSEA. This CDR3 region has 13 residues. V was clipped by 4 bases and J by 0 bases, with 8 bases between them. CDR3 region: CSVVRTSTDTQYF. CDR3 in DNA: TGCAGCGTTGTGAGGACTAGCACAGATACGCAGTATTTT.

This chain's CDR3 is CASSPEGSAYNEQFF. CDR3 nucleotide sequence: TGTGCCAGCAGCCCCGAGGGGTCCGCCTACAATGAGCAGTTCTTC. V gene TRBV6-6 combines with J gene TRBJ2-1, with D perhaps being TRBD1 or TRBD2 (5 bases each). CDR1 is MNHNY, CDR2 SVGAGI, per germline (reference sequence). V was trimmed by 6 bases and J by 2 bases, leaving 14 bases between them. The CDR3 loop spans 15 amino acids.

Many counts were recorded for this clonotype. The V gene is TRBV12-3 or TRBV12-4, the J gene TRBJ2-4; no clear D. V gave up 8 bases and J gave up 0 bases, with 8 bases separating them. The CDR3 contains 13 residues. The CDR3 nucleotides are TGTGCCAGCTCTAACCTAGCCAAAAACATTCAGTACTTC. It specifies CASSNLAKNIQYF.

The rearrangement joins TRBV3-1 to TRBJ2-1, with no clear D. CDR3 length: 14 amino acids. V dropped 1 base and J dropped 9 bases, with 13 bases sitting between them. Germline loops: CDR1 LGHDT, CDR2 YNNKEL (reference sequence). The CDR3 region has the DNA TGTGCCAGCAGCCAAGTCGGCAGCGCTTCTGAGCAGTTCTTC. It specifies CASSQVGSASEQFF.